One sample yielded the 23 T cell receptor beta chains listed below, sequenced in a study of T cell clonality in common variable immunodeficiency. The repertoire was sequenced with immunoSEQ multiplex PCR; TCRdb's copy has only in-frame clones and lacks some. The sample contains about 45,000 clones, none occurring once; about 0.73% lies in the top ten. Sequencing was performed on peripheral blood mononuclear cells. Every receptor here comes from a person aged 18 to 69 in good health.

This clone was seen at least ten times. The CDR3 end falls 3 residues outside the read, so it is completed with the germline J gene. The chain recombines TRBV28 with TRBJ1-5; 11 bases are a match to TRBD1. CDR1 MDHEN and CDR2 SYDVKM come from the germline V gene. V lost 6 bases, J lost 4 bases, and 2 bases stayed unmatched. This CDR3 is built from 14 residues. CDR3 sequence: CASRRDRGNQPQHF. The sequenced CDR3 bases are TGTGCCAGCAGGAGGGACAGGGGGAATCAGCCC. Filled out from reference TRBV28 and TRBJ1-5, the complete variable domain reads DVKVTQSSRYLVKRTGEKVFLECVQDMDHENMFWYRQDPGLGLRLIYFSYDVKMKEKGDIPEGYSVSREKKERFSLILESASTNQTSMYLCASRRDRGNQPQHFGDGTRLSIL.

Ten or more counts support this clone. The read is 3 residues too short to cover the CDR3 end, so that end is filled in from the germline J gene. This rearrangement joins TRBV7-8 to TRBJ2-7, with D possibly called TRBD1 or TRBD2 (6 bases each). There are 15 residues in the CDR3. The germline V gene has CDR1 SGHVS and CDR2 FQNEAQ. Trimming pared 2 bases from V and 5 bases from J, leaving 16 bases between. The CDR3 sequence is CASSLFRGGGHEQYF. CDR3 DNA (partial): TGTGCCAGCAGCTTATTCAGGGGAGGTGGCCACGAG. Full variable domain (rest looked up from reference TRBV7-8 and TRBJ2-7): GAGVSQSPRYKVAKRGQDVALRCDPISGHVSLFWYQQALGQGPEFLTYFQNEAQLDKSGLPSDRFFAERPEGSVSTLKIQRTQQEDSAVYLCASSLFRGGGHEQYFGPGTRLTVT.

This clone appeared many times. The sequenced part of the CDR3 DNA is TGTGCCAGCAGTGAAGACGAGCGGGAGGGGAGTGAG. As protein: CASSEDEREGSE. The whole CDR3 is CASSEDEREGSEQFF. J is TRBJ2-1 and V is TRBV6-1; 10 bases are shared with TRBD2. The read comes to an end 3 residues before the CDR3 does, leaving the germline J gene to fill in the end. CDR1 and CDR2 (germline): MNHNS, SASEGT. V gave up 1 base and J gave up 9 bases; unmatched junction bases: 6. This CDR3 is built from 15 residues.

This clone was recorded many times. From the germline J gene comes the end of the CDR3, since the read stops 3 residues before it. V is TRBV4-1 and J is TRBJ1-6; tentatively, D is TRBD1 (5 bases). The CDR3 has 16 amino acids. CDR1 and CDR2 (germline): MGHRA, YSYEKL. V shed 0 bases and J shed 4 bases, with 10 bases lying between them. The CDR3 loop is CASSQDQGSYNSPLHF. The sequenced part of the CDR3 DNA is TGCGCCAGCAGCCAAGACCAGGGATCGTATAATTCACCC.

This clone occurred many times. Coverage ceases 3 residues before the CDR3 finishes, and the germline J gene fills in the end. The gene calls are TRBV9 and TRBJ2-1, with unresolved D. The V end was cut by 0 bases, the J end by 1 base, with 11 bases between. The CDR3 covers 16 residues. Germline assignment: CDR1 SGDLS and CDR2 YYNGEE. The CDR3 DNA, read in part, is TGTGCCAGCAGCGTAGACTCGTTTCGATCCTACAATGAG. It is translated as CASSVDSFRSYNE. The full CDR3 sequence reads CASSVDSFRSYNEQFF.

The sample holds many counts of this clone. The read ends 3 residues before the CDR3 terminus; that terminus is restored from the germline J gene. The chain combines TRBV19 with TRBJ1-5; D is uncertain. Trimming pared 1 base from V and 3 bases from J, leaving 10 bases between. CDR3 length: 15 residues. CDR1 is LNHDA, CDR2 SQIVND, per germline (reference sequence). CDR3 bases read: TGTGCCAGTAGTATAGGCAGGCGTACCAATCAGCCC. It translates to CASSIGRRTNQP. In full, the CDR3 reads CASSIGRRTNQPQHF.

This clone was observed at least ten times. Sequencing ends 3 residues short of the CDR3 end; the germline J gene provides the rest. The V and J genes are TRBV19 and TRBJ1-5; no definite D call. Looked up from germline, CDR1 is LNHDA and CDR2 is SQIVND (reference sequence). This CDR3 has 14 amino acids. V shed 3 bases and J shed 7 bases, with 13 bases lying between them. The CDR3 here is CASSIQFEFQPQHF. The sequenced CDR3 bases are TGTGCCAGTAGTATTCAGTTCGAGTTCCAGCCC.

This clone is labeled medium-sized. The read halts 3 residues ahead of the CDR3 end, with the missing end drawn from the germline J gene. The chain uses TRBV20-1 and TRBJ1-4; D gene uncertain. Trimming stripped 6 bases from V and 0 bases from J, with 5 bases between. CDR3 length equals 12 residues. Germline V gene sequence: CDR1 DFQATT, CDR2 SNEGSKA (reference sequence). CDR3 DNA (partial): TGCAGTGCCCCAGCAACTAATGAAAAA. Translation gives CSAPATNEK. The whole CDR3 is CSAPATNEKLFF.

This clone was recorded at least ten times. Incomplete CDR3 DNA: TGCGCCAGCAGCCAGGGAGCGGGAGCAAAGGAAGATACG. Translated: CASSQGAGAKEDT. The CDR3 in full is CASSQGAGAKEDTQYF. The chain employs TRBV5-1 and TRBJ2-3; 8 nucleotides match TRBD2. The read falls 3 residues short of the CDR3 end, and the missing part is taken from the germline J gene. Trimming removed 4 bases from V and 5 bases from J; junction bases left unmatched: 12. Per the germline V gene, CDR1 is SGHRS and CDR2 is YFSETQ. This CDR3 comprises 16 residues.

This clone was seen many times. The DNA ends 3 residues before the CDR3 does, and the rest of the CDR3 is filled in from the germline J gene. The V call is TRBV27, the J call TRBJ1-1; 8 nucleotides agree with TRBD1. Germline loops: CDR1 MNHEY, CDR2 SMNVEV (reference sequence). Trimming took 7 bases from V and 4 from J; bases not matched to a gene: 11. CDR3 length equals 15 residues. The sequenced part of the CDR3 DNA is TGTGCCAGCACCAGCATCACGACAGGGGTCACTGAA. This sequence encodes CASTSITTGVTE. The whole CDR3 is CASTSITTGVTEAFF.

This clone was picked up many times. From the germline J gene comes the end of the CDR3, since the read stops 3 residues before it. The chain couples TRBV11-2 to TRBJ2-7; the D is unclear. The CDR3 is 14 residues long. Trimming pared 1 base from V and 3 bases from J, leaving 10 bases between. Germline-derived CDR1 and CDR2 are SGHAT and FQNNGV. The covered CDR3 bases are TGTGCCAGCAGCTTAGGTGGCGGAGACTACGAG. Translating gives CASSLGGGDYE. The CDR3 as a whole reads CASSLGGGDYEQYF.

Ten or more counts support this clone. The observed sequence ends 3 residues before the CDR3 terminus, with the missing tail filled in from the germline J gene. The chain is built from TRBV5-6 and TRBJ1-3; D unresolved. The germline CDR1 and CDR2 sequences are SGHDT and YYEEEE. With 4 bases removed from V and 1 base from J, the gap between germline ends came to 9 bases. The CDR3 covers 14 residues. The sequenced CDR3 bases are TGTGCCAGCAGCCTGGGAGGGTCTGGAAACACC. Translated, it gives CASSLGGSGNT. The complete CDR3 sequence is CASSLGGSGNTIYF.

This clone was detected many times. The CDR3 end lies 3 residues beyond the end of the read and is filled in from the germline J gene. The chain is built from TRBV12-3 or TRBV12-4 and TRBJ2-3, with 12 bases matching TRBD2. This CDR3 has 15 residues. V was pared by 3 bases and J by 8 bases, with 6 bases of the junction left unmatched. The sequenced CDR3 bases are TGTGCCAGCAGTTTCCTAGCGGGAGGGGCAGGTACG. This sequence encodes CASSFLAGGAGT. The CDR3, in full, reads CASSFLAGGAGTQYF.

In this sample, this clone turned up many times. The sequence runs out 3 residues before the end of the CDR3; the remainder is reconstructed from the germline J gene. The chain recombines TRBV5-4 with TRBJ2-1; the D is unclear. This CDR3 has 13 amino acids. Germline V gene data show CDR1 as SGHNT and CDR2 as YYREEE (reference sequence). Trimming took 1 base from V and 4 from J, leaving 6 bases between them. CDR3 region: CASSLSVYNEQFF. The covered CDR3 bases are TGTGCCAGCAGCTTGAGCGTATACAATGAG.

This clone was counted ten times or more. From the germline J gene comes the end of the CDR3, since the read stops 3 residues before it. The chain carries TRBV11-2 and TRBJ1-2; D is undetermined. The V gene's germline CDR1 is SGHAT and CDR2 FQNNGV. CDR3 length: 12 amino acids. Trimming cost V 1 base and J 4 bases, with 4 bases left between them. This chain's CDR3 is CASSLGIYGYTF. The sequenced part of the CDR3 DNA is TGTGCCAGCAGCTTAGGTATCTATGGC.

This clone was seen at least ten times. The CDR3 goes on 3 residues after the read ends, and that part is filled in from the germline J gene. The rearrangement links TRBV13 to TRBJ2-7; 9 nucleotides align to TRBD1. The CDR3 covers 15 residues. V trimming: 1 base; J trimming: 5 bases; junction bases outside the gene matches: 6. The germline V gene has CDR1 PRHDT and CDR2 FYEKMQ (reference sequence). Partial CDR3 DNA: TGTGCCAGCAGCTTAGCTGGGACAGGGTCCCACGAG. Protein: CASSLAGTGSHE. The CDR3 in full is CASSLAGTGSHEQYF.

Only a few counts were recorded for this clone. The CDR3 end falls 3 residues outside the read, so it is completed with the germline J gene. The rearrangement links TRBV18 to TRBJ1-5; 10 nucleotides match TRBD1. This CDR3 has 18 residues. V was pared by 3 bases and J by 1 base, with 9 bases of the junction left unmatched. The germline gives CDR1 KGHSH, CDR2 LQKENI. Incomplete CDR3 DNA: TGTGCCAGCTCACCGGGGACAGGGGCTGCCGGGAGCAATCAGCCC. Its translation: CASSPGTGAAGSNQP. The whole CDR3 reads CASSPGTGAAGSNQPQHF.

This clone was counted at least ten times. The sequence runs out 3 residues before the end of the CDR3; the remainder is reconstructed from the germline J gene. This rearrangement joins TRBV5-1 to TRBJ2-5; TRBD2 aligns across 8 bases. V lost 4 bases, J lost 5 bases, and 13 bases stayed unmatched. Germline V gene lookup returns CDR1 SGHRS and CDR2 YFSETQ. The CDR3 spans 16 residues. The CDR3 loop reads CASSVRGTSWGETQYF. The covered CDR3 bases are TGCGCCAGCAGCGTAAGGGGGACTAGTTGGGGTGAGACC.

This clone has a count of ten or more. The read finishes 3 residues shy of the CDR3 end, and the germline J gene is used to complete it. The chain carries TRBV20-1 and TRBJ2-1, with a weak D call TRBD2 (7 bases). Trimming cost V 3 bases and J 0 bases, with 21 bases left between them. The germline CDR1 and CDR2 sequences are DFQATT and SNEGSKA (reference sequence). This CDR3 region has 18 residues. CDR3 loop: CSASSPGASGPSYNEQFF. Partial CDR3 DNA: TGCAGTGCTAGTTCACCGGGGGCTAGCGGTCCCTCCTACAATGAG.

This clone was detected ten times or more. The observed sequence ends 3 residues before the CDR3 terminus, with the missing tail filled in from the germline J gene. This chain links TRBV20-1 with TRBJ1-4; TRBD1 is a possible D gene (6 bases). Germline V gene sequence: CDR1 DFQATT, CDR2 SNEGSKA (reference sequence). Trimming removed 2 bases from V and 8 bases from J, with 9 bases in between. The CDR3 has 12 residues. The CDR3 sequence is CSARNREEKLFF. The sequenced CDR3 bases are TGCAGTGCTAGAAACAGGGAGGAAAAA.

This clone was seen many times. The read ends 3 residues shy of where the CDR3 ends; the end is completed using the germline J gene. The V gene is TRBV7-9, the J gene TRBJ2-1, with D possibly matching TRBD1 (6 bases). This CDR3 has 13 amino acids. V lost 0 bases and J 8 bases, leaving 8 bases between the germline ends. From germline, CDR1 is SEHNR and CDR2 FQNEAQ (reference sequence). CDR3 sequence: CASSLAEGDEQFF. Partial CDR3 DNA: TGTGCCAGCAGCTTAGCTGAGGGGGATGAG.

At least ten counts were recorded for this clone. The missing CDR3 end, 3 residues past where the read stops, is filled in from the germline J gene. This rearrangement joins TRBV5-1 to TRBJ2-3; 12 bases align to TRBD2. V was clipped by 0 bases and J by 2 bases; unmatched bases: 1. The CDR3 runs 16 residues. Germline CDR1 reads SGHRS; CDR2 reads YFSETQ. The CDR3 DNA, read in part, is TGCGCCAGCAGCTTGGGGACTAGCGGGGACACAGATACG. Amino acid sequence: CASSLGTSGDTDT. The whole CDR3 sequence is CASSLGTSGDTDTQYF.

This clone was observed a handful of times. Germline is not matched at one junction end, which may reflect a read error. The CDR3 DNA, read in part, is TGTGCCAGCAGCTCATTAGGACGGAGGCTAGCGGGGTTTGGAGATCCG. Amino acid sequence: CASSSLGRRLAGFGDP. The full CDR3 reads CASSSLGRRLAGFGDPQYF. The gene calls are TRBV7-1 and TRBJ2-3; TRBD2 aligns across 9 bases. The sequence runs out 3 residues before the end of the CDR3; the remainder is reconstructed from the germline J gene. TRBV7-1 is an ORF, and what it does is uncertain. The CDR3 consists of 19 residues.